The 8 T cell receptor beta chains below were found in one sample sequenced in a study of blood T cells in healthy people across ages. With a J-beta primer mix and a sample-barcoded 5' primer, a second PCR ran roughly 6 to 11 cycles. From the 5' RACE reads, TCRdb called clonotypes with MiXCR, one entry per CDR3 protein. The sample lists approximately 800,000 distinct CDR3 sequences, about 48% occurring once. Specimen: blood. These receptors came from an elderly man in good health.

As regards this clonotype: One end of the junction does not line up with germline, which may come from a read error. This rearrangement joins TRBV11-2 to TRBJ2-3, with 7 bases matching TRBD2. Germline CDR1 is SGHAT and CDR2 is FQNNGV. The CDR3 sequence is 18 residues long. The CDR3 bases are TGTGCCAGCAGCATAGATCGTCCGAGCGGGGTGACGCACAGATACGCGTATTTT. As protein: CASSIDRPSGVTHRYAYF.

In the case of this clonotype: One junction end disagrees with the germline gene, perhaps due to a read error. The genes are TRBV28 and TRBJ2-3, with D perhaps matching TRBD1 or TRBD2 (5 bases each). The germline V gene has CDR1 MDHEN and CDR2 SYDVKM. This CDR3 comprises 12 residues. This CDR3 is CASEGSTDTRYF. DNA for the CDR3: TGTGCCAGCGAGGGGAGCACAGATACGCGGTATTTT.

The rearrangement links TRBV9 to TRBJ2-1, with no clear D. V was pared by 4 bases and J by 7 bases, with 15 bases between. The CDR3 totals 14 residues. Germline CDR1 reads SGDLS; CDR2 reads YYNGEE. The CDR3 sequence: CASSSSDLGNEQFF. In nucleotides, the CDR3 is TGTGCCAGCAGCTCCTCCGACTTAGGGAATGAGCAGTTCTTC.

The CDR3 region is CASSPKAGVVNEQYF. CDR3 bases: TGTGCCAGCAGCCCTAAAGCGGGAGTGGTAAATGAGCAGTACTTC. This chain uses TRBV7-2 with TRBJ2-7, with TRBD2 matching 8 bases. Trimming at V came to 5 bases and at J to 7 bases, leaving 13 bases not matched to a gene. The CDR3 consists of 15 residues. Germline loops: CDR1 SGHTA, CDR2 FQGNSA.

J is TRBJ1-2 and V is TRBV20-1; perhaps TRBD1 as D (5 bases). Trimming left V 3 bases short and J 5 bases short, with 19 bases between. The CDR3 has 15 amino acids. Germline loops: CDR1 DFQATT, CDR2 SNEGSKA (reference sequence). The DNA of the CDR3 is TGCAGTGCTAGCTTTCTCTGGGCAGGGAATTATGGCTACACCTTC. Translating it yields CSASFLWAGNYGYTF.

The sample holds a few counts of this clonotype. This chain's CDR3 is CASSGNIAYEQYF. The DNA of the CDR3 is TGCGCCAGCAGTGGTAACATTGCCTACGAGCAGTACTTC. J is TRBJ2-7 and V is TRBV10-2; D unresolved. V dropped 4 bases and J dropped 2 bases, with 9 bases sitting between them. This CDR3 spans 13 amino acids. From germline, CDR1 is WSHSY and CDR2 SAAADI.

This clonotype was counted a few times. J is TRBJ2-7 and V is TRBV10-1; D not certain. CDR1 is WNHNN and CDR2 is SYGVQD in the germline V gene (reference sequence). V lost 2 bases and J 6 bases, leaving 17 bases between the germline ends. The CDR3 covers 15 residues. The CDR3 spells CASSEQMTSQAEQYF. The CDR3 DNA sequence: TGCGCCAGCAGTGAGCAGATGACCTCGCAGGCCGAGCAGTACTTC.

The CDR3 DNA follows: TGTGCCAGCAGCTTAGTGGCCAGCGGGAGCTTCAATGAGCAGTTCTTC. This translates into CASSLVASGSFNEQFF. The chain joins TRBV11-2 to TRBJ2-1, with 8 bases identical to TRBD2. CDR3 size: 16 residues. The germline gives CDR1 SGHAT, CDR2 FQNNGV. J lost 6 bases, V lost 1 base, and 8 bases had no gene match.